This is a list of T cell receptor beta chains from one sample in a study of T cell changes during pregnancy in multiple sclerosis. The data were produced by immunoSEQ multiplex PCR, yet TCRdb's version contains in-frame clones alone and is incomplete. The sample carries tens of thousands of clones, 85% to 95% recorded once. The material was CD4+ T cells from peripheral blood mononuclear cells, obtained in the second trimester of pregnancy. Receptors originate from a female donor with multiple sclerosis, enrolled in a pregnancy study. The CDR3 runs from the conserved cysteine through the conserved F or W. D genes are given only for firm matches. Only part of the rows carry a size: once, few, many, or a class if the clone is expanded.

clone_size: -; v_call: TRBV6-6; d_call: -; j_call: TRBJ1-1; cdr3_nt: TGTGCCAGCAGAGACAGCTTAGAAGCTTTCTTT; cdr3_aa: CASRDSLEAFF
clone_size: -; v_call: TRBV11-2; d_call: TRBD2; j_call: TRBJ2-7; cdr3_nt: TGTGCCAGCAGCTTAGTTTCGCTAGCGGGTCGCTACGAGCAGTACTTC; cdr3_aa: CASSLVSLAGRYEQYF
clone_size: -; v_call: TRBV6-6; d_call: TRBD1; j_call: TRBJ2-7; cdr3_nt: TGTGCCAGCAGTTCCCGGGACAGGATCAGCTACGAGCAGTACTTC; cdr3_aa: CASSSRDRISYEQYF
clone_size: -; v_call: TRBV25-1; d_call: -; j_call: TRBJ1-2; cdr3_nt: TGTGCCAGCAGTGACCCAGGGGCGACTAACTATGGCTACACCTTC; cdr3_aa: CASSDPGATNYGYTF
clone_size: -; v_call: TRBV11-2; d_call: TRBD2; j_call: TRBJ2-3; cdr3_nt: TGTGCCAGCAGCTCAGGGGGACTAGCGGGACGGGCGGGGGATACGCAGTATTTT; cdr3_aa: CASSSGGLAGRAGDTQYF
clone_size: -; v_call: TRBV11-2; d_call: -; j_call: TRBJ1-2; cdr3_nt: TGTGCCAGCAGCAAAGGGCTAGCCTATGGCTACACCTTC; cdr3_aa: CASSKGLAYGYTF
clone_size: once; v_call: TRBV5-4; d_call: TRBD1; j_call: TRBJ1-1; cdr3_nt: TGTGCCAGCAGCCGCGGGACAGGGGCGACTGAAGCTTTCTTT; cdr3_aa: CASSRGTGATEAFF
clone_size: once; v_call: TRBV5-6; d_call: TRBD1; j_call: TRBJ2-5; cdr3_nt: TGTGCCAGCAGCTTGTTTCAGGGGGCCGTGGGGCAGTACTTC; cdr3_aa: CASSLFQGAVGQYF
clone_size: -; v_call: TRBV28; d_call: -; j_call: TRBJ2-7; cdr3_nt: TGTGCCAGCAGCCGACGGGTCCGAGTGTACGAGCAGTACTTC; cdr3_aa: CASSRRVRVYEQYF
clone_size: -; v_call: TRBV27; d_call: -; j_call: TRBJ2-3; cdr3_nt: TGTGCCAGCAGCAACACAGATACGCAGTATTTT; cdr3_aa: CASSNTDTQYF
clone_size: -; v_call: TRBV28; d_call: -; j_call: TRBJ1-2; cdr3_nt: TGTGCCAGCAGGTCCCTTCCCTCGGGGTATGGCTACACCTTC; cdr3_aa: CASRSLPSGYGYTF
clone_size: -; v_call: TRBV5-5; d_call: -; j_call: TRBJ1-3; cdr3_nt: TGTGCCAGCAGCTTGTCTTGGCAGGCCTCTGGAAACACCATATATTTT; cdr3_aa: CASSLSWQASGNTIYF
clone_size: -; v_call: TRBV10-3; d_call: TRBD2; j_call: TRBJ2-3; cdr3_nt: TGTGCCATCAGCGAGAGGGGAGGGCGGGATACGCAGTATTTT; cdr3_aa: CAISERGGRDTQYF
clone_size: once; v_call: TRBV5-1; d_call: -; j_call: TRBJ2-5; cdr3_nt: TGCGCCAGCAGCTCCGGACAGTTACAAGAGACCCAGTACTTC; cdr3_aa: CASSSGQLQETQYF
clone_size: -; v_call: TRBV6-6; d_call: TRBD2; j_call: TRBJ2-3; cdr3_nt: TGTGCCAGCAACCTAGCGGGAGTGGGGACAGATACGCAGTATTTT; cdr3_aa: CASNLAGVGTDTQYF
clone_size: -; v_call: TRBV5-1; d_call: -; j_call: TRBJ1-4; cdr3_nt: TGCGCCAGCAGCTTGGCCGGCGGGTTAGGCGAACTGTTTTTT; cdr3_aa: CASSLAGGLGELFF
clone_size: -; v_call: TRBV4-1; d_call: -; j_call: TRBJ2-7; cdr3_nt: TGCGCCAGCAGCCAAGATGGCCAGGGGGGCGAGCAGTACTTC; cdr3_aa: CASSQDGQGGEQYF
clone_size: once; v_call: TRBV7-2; d_call: TRBD1; j_call: TRBJ1-5; cdr3_nt: TGTGCCAGCAGCGTAGACAGGGGGGTCAATCAGCCCCAGCATTTT; cdr3_aa: CASSVDRGVNQPQHF
clone_size: -; v_call: TRBV5-1; d_call: TRBD2; j_call: TRBJ2-6; cdr3_nt: TGCGCCAGCAGCTTCCGGGGACTAGCGGCCTCTGGGGCCAACGTCCTGACTTTC; cdr3_aa: CASSFRGLAASGANVLTF
clone_size: -; v_call: TRBV11-2; d_call: TRBD1; j_call: TRBJ2-4; cdr3_nt: TGTGCCAGCAGTCCTGGACAGGGGTGGACTTATGATCCGAACATTCAGTACTTC; cdr3_aa: CASSPGQGWTYDPNIQYF
clone_size: -; v_call: TRBV7-2; d_call: TRBD2; j_call: TRBJ2-3; cdr3_nt: TGTGCCAGCAGCTTAGCGGGAGGGCCGATCACGCAGTATTTT; cdr3_aa: CASSLAGGPITQYF
clone_size: -; v_call: TRBV7-2; d_call: TRBD1; j_call: TRBJ2-7; cdr3_nt: TGTGCCAGCAGCCAGACAGGGTCTTACTCCTACGAGCAGTACTTC; cdr3_aa: CASSQTGSYSYEQYF
clone_size: few; v_call: TRBV20-1; d_call: -; j_call: TRBJ2-1; cdr3_nt: TGCAGTTCGAAGCCCCTCAATGAGCAGTTCTTC; cdr3_aa: CSSKPLNEQFF
clone_size: -; v_call: TRBV5-1; d_call: -; j_call: TRBJ1-1; cdr3_nt: TGCGCCAGCAGCTTAGGACTAGGAACTGAAGCTTTCTTT; cdr3_aa: CASSLGLGTEAFF
clone_size: -; v_call: TRBV15; d_call: -; j_call: TRBJ2-3; cdr3_nt: TGTGCCACCAGCAGGAGCGGAGGCACAGATACGCAGTATTTT; cdr3_aa: CATSRSGGTDTQYF
clone_size: -; v_call: TRBV5-1; d_call: -; j_call: TRBJ2-7; cdr3_nt: TGCGCCAGCAGCTTGGGGGCCCCCTACGAGCAGTACTTC; cdr3_aa: CASSLGAPYEQYF
clone_size: -; v_call: TRBV9; d_call: -; j_call: TRBJ2-4; cdr3_nt: TGTGCCAGCAGCGTAGAGGGGGGGCTAGCCAAAAACATTCAGTACTTC; cdr3_aa: CASSVEGGLAKNIQYF
clone_size: -; v_call: TRBV5-3; d_call: TRBD2; j_call: TRBJ2-1; cdr3_nt: TGTGCCAGAAGCTTTAGCGGGAGCGGCTACAATGAGCAGTTCTTC; cdr3_aa: CARSFSGSGYNEQFF
clone_size: -; v_call: TRBV2; d_call: TRBD1; j_call: TRBJ2-2; cdr3_nt: TGTGCCAGCAGTGCCCCAGAGGGGGCGTACACCGGGGAGCTGTTTTTT; cdr3_aa: CASSAPEGAYTGELFF
clone_size: -; v_call: TRBV11-1; d_call: TRBD1; j_call: TRBJ2-7; cdr3_nt: TGTGCCAGCAGCTTGGGGACAGGGGGCTACGAGCAGTACTTC; cdr3_aa: CASSLGTGGYEQYF
clone_size: -; v_call: TRBV18; d_call: -; j_call: TRBJ2-1; cdr3_nt: TGTGCCAGCTCACCCTACGGGGGATGGAGCAGTGAGCAGTTCTTC; cdr3_aa: CASSPYGGWSSEQFF
clone_size: -; v_call: TRBV6-4; d_call: -; j_call: TRBJ1-2; cdr3_nt: TGTGCCAGCAGTGACTCGGGCAGAACTAACTATGGCTACACCTTC; cdr3_aa: CASSDSGRTNYGYTF
clone_size: -; v_call: TRBV7-9; d_call: -; j_call: TRBJ1-2; cdr3_nt: TGTGCCAGCAGCCAAAATAGCGCAGGGGACTATGGCTACACCTTC; cdr3_aa: CASSQNSAGDYGYTF
clone_size: -; v_call: TRBV9; d_call: -; j_call: TRBJ2-3; cdr3_nt: TGTGCCAGCAGCGTAGTTCCCGGAGGGACAGATACGCAGTATTTT; cdr3_aa: CASSVVPGGTDTQYF
clone_size: -; v_call: TRBV4-3; d_call: TRBD2; j_call: TRBJ2-1; cdr3_nt: TGCGCCAGCAGCCAGGCAGGGGCTAGCGGGACCAATGAGCAGTTCTTC; cdr3_aa: CASSQAGASGTNEQFF
clone_size: once; v_call: TRBV30; d_call: TRBD2; j_call: TRBJ2-3; cdr3_nt: TGTGCCTGGGCTAGCGGGGGGGTTACAGATACGCAGTATTTT; cdr3_aa: CAWASGGVTDTQYF
clone_size: -; v_call: TRBV27; d_call: TRBD1; j_call: TRBJ2-4; cdr3_nt: TGTGCCAGCAGTTCAAAGACAGGGGGCACGTCGGGGGCCAAAAACATTCAGTACTTC; cdr3_aa: CASSSKTGGTSGAKNIQYF
clone_size: -; v_call: TRBV5-4; d_call: -; j_call: TRBJ2-5; cdr3_nt: TGTGCCAGCAGCTCGGGGATGGGGGGAGAGACCCAGTACTTC; cdr3_aa: CASSSGMGGETQYF
clone_size: once; v_call: TRBV27; d_call: TRBD2; j_call: TRBJ2-6; cdr3_nt: TGTGCCAGCAGATATGGGGGGGGTCTCTCTGGGGCCAACGTCCTGACTTTC; cdr3_aa: CASRYGGGLSGANVLTF
clone_size: -; v_call: TRBV18; d_call: TRBD1; j_call: TRBJ1-1; cdr3_nt: TGTGCCAGCTCACGGGCGACAGGGGGCCTGAACACTGAAGCTTTCTTT; cdr3_aa: CASSRATGGLNTEAFF
clone_size: -; v_call: TRBV9; d_call: TRBD1; j_call: TRBJ1-2; cdr3_nt: TGTGCCAGCAGCGTAGAACAGGGGGCGCAGGATGGCTACACCTTC; cdr3_aa: CASSVEQGAQDGYTF
clone_size: -; v_call: TRBV4-2; d_call: TRBD2; j_call: TRBJ2-7; cdr3_nt: TGTGCCAGCAGCCGCGGGACTAGCGTTGGTTACGAGCAGTACTTC; cdr3_aa: CASSRGTSVGYEQYF
clone_size: -; v_call: TRBV11-2; d_call: TRBD1; j_call: TRBJ1-1; cdr3_nt: TGTGCCAGCAGCACAGGGGGTAAGATTTTTGGCACTGAAGCTTTCTTT; cdr3_aa: CASSTGGKIFGTEAFF
clone_size: -; v_call: TRBV6-5; d_call: -; j_call: TRBJ2-1; cdr3_nt: TGTGCCAGCAGTTACTCTCCGCGCGGGACTGCCAATGAGCAGTTCTTC; cdr3_aa: CASSYSPRGTANEQFF
clone_size: -; v_call: TRBV15; d_call: -; j_call: TRBJ1-4; cdr3_nt: TGTGCCACCAGCAGAGGGGGGGTTACTTTTGAAAAACTGTTTTTT; cdr3_aa: CATSRGGVTFEKLFF
clone_size: once; v_call: TRBV5-1; d_call: -; j_call: TRBJ1-3; cdr3_nt: TGCGCCAGCAGGGGGGCACTTAACTCTGGAAACACCATATATTTT; cdr3_aa: CASRGALNSGNTIYF
clone_size: -; v_call: TRBV5-1; d_call: TRBD1; j_call: TRBJ1-1; cdr3_nt: TGCGCCAGCAGCTTGGGGACTGACAGGGGTTATACTGAAGCTTTCTTT; cdr3_aa: CASSLGTDRGYTEAFF
clone_size: once; v_call: TRBV18; d_call: -; j_call: TRBJ1-5; cdr3_nt: TGTGCCAGCTCACCAAGCGGGGGAGGGGTTCAGCCCCAGCATTTT; cdr3_aa: CASSPSGGGVQPQHF
clone_size: -; v_call: TRBV5-4; d_call: -; j_call: TRBJ2-7; cdr3_nt: TGTGCCAGCAGCTTCCCAGGTCTCGAGCAGTACTTC; cdr3_aa: CASSFPGLEQYF
clone_size: -; v_call: TRBV28; d_call: -; j_call: TRBJ2-2; cdr3_nt: TGTGCCAGCAGTTTAAATATCGGGGAGCTGTTTTTT; cdr3_aa: CASSLNIGELFF
clone_size: -; v_call: TRBV30; d_call: -; j_call: TRBJ2-4; cdr3_nt: TGTGCCTGGAGTCCCAGGGCAGGGCTGAACATTCAGTACTTC; cdr3_aa: CAWSPRAGLNIQYF
clone_size: -; v_call: TRBV28; d_call: -; j_call: TRBJ1-2; cdr3_nt: TGTGCCAGCAGCGGGGGGGGCCTCTATGGCTACACCTTC; cdr3_aa: CASSGGGLYGYTF
clone_size: few; v_call: TRBV4-2; d_call: -; j_call: TRBJ2-3; cdr3_nt: TGTGCCAGCAGCCAAACCGAGAACACAGATACGCAGTATTTT; cdr3_aa: CASSQTENTDTQYF